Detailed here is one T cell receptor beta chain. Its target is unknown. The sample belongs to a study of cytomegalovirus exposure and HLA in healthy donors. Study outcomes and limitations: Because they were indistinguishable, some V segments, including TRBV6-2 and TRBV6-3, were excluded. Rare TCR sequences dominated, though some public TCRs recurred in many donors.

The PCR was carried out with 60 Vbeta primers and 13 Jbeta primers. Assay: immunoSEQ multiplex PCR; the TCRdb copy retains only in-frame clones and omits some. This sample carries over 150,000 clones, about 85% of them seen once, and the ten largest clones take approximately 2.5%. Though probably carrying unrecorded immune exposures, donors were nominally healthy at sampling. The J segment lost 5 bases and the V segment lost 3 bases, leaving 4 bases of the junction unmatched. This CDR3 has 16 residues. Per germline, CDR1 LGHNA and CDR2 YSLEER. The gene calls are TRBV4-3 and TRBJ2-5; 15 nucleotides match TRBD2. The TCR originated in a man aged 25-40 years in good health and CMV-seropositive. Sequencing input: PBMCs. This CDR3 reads CASSQAGTSGRETQYF. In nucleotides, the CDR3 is TGCGCCAGCAGCCAGGCCGGGACTAGCGGGAGGGAGACCCAGTACTTC.